What follows is one T cell receptor (beta chain) and its context. Germline loops: CDR1 SGHTA, CDR2 FQGNSA. The CDR3 covers 14 residues. Trimming left V 2 bases short and J 4 bases short, with 11 bases between. The sample originates from a study of blood T cell repertoires in COVID-19. Those enrolled in Seattle joined during active infection and were followed longitudinally afterward. The data were produced by immunoSEQ multiplex PCR, yet TCRdb's version contains in-frame clones alone and is incomplete. The sample carries 200,000 to 250,000 clones, 85% recorded once. This clonotype originated in a man in his forties or fifties with COVID-19, enrolled during active disease. The material sequenced was peripheral blood. This chain links TRBV7-2 with TRBJ1-2; D is ambiguous. The CDR3 is CASSLYAGPYGYTF. CDR3 DNA: TGTGCCAGCAGCTTATACGCAGGCCCCTATGGCTACACCTTC.